The 5 T cell receptor beta chains listed next were all sequenced from one sample in a study of cytomegalovirus exposure and HLA in healthy donors. Assay: immunoSEQ multiplex PCR; the TCRdb copy retains only in-frame clones and omits some. Among 70,000 or so clones listed, about 94% were seen once. What was sequenced was PBMCs. The origin of the receptors is a woman in her late teens or twenties in good health and CMV-seronegative.

V gene TRBV27 combines with J gene TRBJ2-1, with a possible D match to TRBD2 (5 bases). Looked up from germline, CDR1 is MNHEY and CDR2 is SMNVEV (reference sequence). Trimming removed 7 bases from V and 3 bases from J, with 16 bases in between. This CDR3 comprises 15 residues. The CDR3 spells CASTPDGMVYNEQFF. CDR3 sequence (DNA): TGTGCCAGCACCCCTGACGGGATGGTCTACAATGAGCAGTTCTTC.

The chain recombines TRBV6-6 with TRBJ1-2; 10 positions match TRBD1. The CDR3 covers 15 residues. The germline CDR1 and CDR2 sequences are MNHNY and SVGAGI (reference sequence). V was clipped by 2 bases and J by 8 bases; unmatched bases: 8. The CDR3 protein is CASSYLGQGVEGYTF. The CDR3 DNA reads as TGTGCCAGCAGTTACCTTGGACAGGGGGTAGAGGGCTACACCTTC.

The rearrangement links TRBV14 to TRBJ2-1; no clear D gene. The CDR3 is made up of 13 amino acids. Trimming left V 5 bases short and J 5 bases short, with 10 bases between. Germline V gives CDR1 SGHDN, CDR2 FVKESK. CDR3 bases: TGTGCCAGCAGCGACTTCTTAGACAATGAGCAGTTCTTC. Translating gives CASSDFLDNEQFF.

The chain is built from TRBV15 and TRBJ1-5; 11 nucleotides agree with TRBD1. After removal of 3 bases from V and 7 bases from J, the junction contained 8 bases not matched to a gene. The germline V gene encodes CDR1 LNHNV and CDR2 YYDKDF (reference sequence). This CDR3 has 16 amino acids. The CDR3: CATSSPGQGAGQPQHF. In nucleotides, the CDR3 is TGTGCCACCAGCAGCCCCGGACAGGGGGCTGGACAGCCCCAGCATTTT. The full variable domain, in which reference TRBV15 and TRBJ1-5 provide the parts outside the CDR3, is DAMVIQNPRYQVTQFGKPVTLSCSQTLNHNVMYWYQQKSSQAPKLLFHYYDKDFNNEADTPDNFQSRRPNTSFCFLDIRSPGLGDTAMYLCATSSPGQGAGQPQHFGDGTRLSIL.

This clone was seen once. The J gene is TRBJ2-1, the V gene TRBV10-1; D is unclear. The germline CDR1 and CDR2 sequences are WNHNN and SYGVQD (reference sequence). The CDR3 contains 15 residues. V was shortened by 1 base and J by 0 bases, with 7 bases between the two germline ends. Here the CDR3 reads CASSEFRSSYNEQFF. The CDR3 nucleotides are TGCGCCAGCAGTGAGTTTCGGAGCTCCTACAATGAGCAGTTCTTC.